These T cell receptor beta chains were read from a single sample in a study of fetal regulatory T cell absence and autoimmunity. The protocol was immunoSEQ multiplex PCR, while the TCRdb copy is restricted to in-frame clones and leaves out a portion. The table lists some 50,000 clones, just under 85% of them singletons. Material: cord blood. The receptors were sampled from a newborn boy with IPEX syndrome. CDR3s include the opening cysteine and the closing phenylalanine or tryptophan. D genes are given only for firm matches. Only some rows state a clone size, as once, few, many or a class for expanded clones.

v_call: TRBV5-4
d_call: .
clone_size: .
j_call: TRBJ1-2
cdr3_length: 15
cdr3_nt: TGTGCCAGCAGCTTCTGGAGGGACCCGCAGTATGGCTACACCTTC
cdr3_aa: CASSFWRDPQYGYTF

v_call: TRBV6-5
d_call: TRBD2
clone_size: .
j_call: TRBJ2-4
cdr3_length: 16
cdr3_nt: TGTGCCAGCAGTTACTCGACTAGCGGGGCCAAAAACATTCAGTACTTC
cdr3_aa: CASSYSTSGAKNIQYF

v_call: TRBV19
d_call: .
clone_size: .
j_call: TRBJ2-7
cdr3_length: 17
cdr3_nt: TGTGCCAGTAGTATAGGCCCGTTGGGGGAGAGGGCCTACGAGCAGTACTTC
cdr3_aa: CASSIGPLGERAYEQYF

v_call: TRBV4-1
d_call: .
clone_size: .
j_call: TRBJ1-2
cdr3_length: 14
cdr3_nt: TGCGCCAGCAGCCAAGATCCTAGGGCCTATGGCTACACCTTC
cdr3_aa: CASSQDPRAYGYTF

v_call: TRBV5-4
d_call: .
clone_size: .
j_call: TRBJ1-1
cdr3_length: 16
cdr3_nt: TGTGCCAGCAGCTTGGGGCTGACAGGAGCGAACACTGAAGCTTTCTTT
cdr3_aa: CASSLGLTGANTEAFF

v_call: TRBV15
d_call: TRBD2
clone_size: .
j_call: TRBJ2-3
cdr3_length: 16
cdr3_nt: TGTGCCACCAGCAGAGGCGGAGCGGGAGTCACAGATACGCAGTATTTT
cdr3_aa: CATSRGGAGVTDTQYF

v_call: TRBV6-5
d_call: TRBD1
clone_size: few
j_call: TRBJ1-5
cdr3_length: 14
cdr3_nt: TGTGCCACTGGACAGGGGGTAGGCAATCAGCCCCAGCATTTT
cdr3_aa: CATGQGVGNQPQHF

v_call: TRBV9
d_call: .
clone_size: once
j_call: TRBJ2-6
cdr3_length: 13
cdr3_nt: TGTGCCAGCAGCAATACTGGGGCCAACGTCCTGACTTTC
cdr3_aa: CASSNTGANVLTF

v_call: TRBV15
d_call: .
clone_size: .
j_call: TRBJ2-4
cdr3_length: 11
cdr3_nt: TGTGCCACCAGCGACCCGGGTCATCAGTACTTC
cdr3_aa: CATSDPGHQYF

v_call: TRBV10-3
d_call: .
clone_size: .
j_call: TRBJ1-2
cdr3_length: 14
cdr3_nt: TGTGCCATCAGTGAGAAGCAGGGAAACTATGGCTACACCTTC
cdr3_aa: CAISEKQGNYGYTF

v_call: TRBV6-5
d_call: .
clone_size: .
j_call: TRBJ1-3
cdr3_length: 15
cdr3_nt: TGTGCCAGCAGTTGGAGGGTAGTCGCTGGAAACACCATATATTTT
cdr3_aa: CASSWRVVAGNTIYF

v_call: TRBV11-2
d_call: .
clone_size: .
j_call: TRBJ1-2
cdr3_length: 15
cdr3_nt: TGTGCCAGCAGCTTAGGCCGGGGGCGGAACTATGGCTACACCTTC
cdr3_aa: CASSLGRGRNYGYTF

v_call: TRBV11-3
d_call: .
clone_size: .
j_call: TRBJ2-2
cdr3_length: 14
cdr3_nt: TGTGCCAGCAGGCAAACATCCGGGGCCGGGGAGCTGTTTTTT
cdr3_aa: CASRQTSGAGELFF

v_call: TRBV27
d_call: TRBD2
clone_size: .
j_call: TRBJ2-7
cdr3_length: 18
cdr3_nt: TGTGCCAGCAGTTTCACGAGGACTGGACTAGCGGGAGGTAACGAGCAGTACTTC
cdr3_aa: CASSFTRTGLAGGNEQYF

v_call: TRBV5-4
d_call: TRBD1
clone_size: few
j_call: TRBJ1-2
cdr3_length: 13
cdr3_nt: TGTGCCAGCAGCTTGGCAGGGGGCGATGGCTACACCTTC
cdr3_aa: CASSLAGGDGYTF

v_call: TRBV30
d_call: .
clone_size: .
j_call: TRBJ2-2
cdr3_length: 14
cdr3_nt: TGTGCCTGGACCCGGAGGGCCCTCACCGGGGAGCTGTTTTTT
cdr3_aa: CAWTRRALTGELFF

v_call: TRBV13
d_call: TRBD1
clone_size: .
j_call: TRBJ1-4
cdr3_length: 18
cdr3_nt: TGTGCCAGCAGCTTAGCGTCCGGGACAGGGAACACGAATGAAAAACTGTTTTTT
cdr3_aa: CASSLASGTGNTNEKLFF

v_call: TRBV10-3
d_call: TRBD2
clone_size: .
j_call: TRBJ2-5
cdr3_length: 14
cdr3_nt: TGTGCCATCAGTGTGCAGCGGGGGGGAGAGACCCAGTACTTC
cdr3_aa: CAISVQRGGETQYF

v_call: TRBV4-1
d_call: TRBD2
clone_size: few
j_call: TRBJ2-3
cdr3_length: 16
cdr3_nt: TGCGCCAGCAGCCAAGTAAGGAGCGGGGGAACAGATACGCAGTATTTT
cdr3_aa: CASSQVRSGGTDTQYF

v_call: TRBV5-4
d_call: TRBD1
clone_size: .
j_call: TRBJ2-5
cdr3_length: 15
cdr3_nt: TGTGCCAGCAGCTTGGGGGGGACAGAACAAGAGACCCAGTACTTC
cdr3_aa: CASSLGGTEQETQYF

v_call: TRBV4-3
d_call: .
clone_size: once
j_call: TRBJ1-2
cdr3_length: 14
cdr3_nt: TGCGCCAGCAGCCAAGACGGCCGGAACTATGGCTACACCTTC
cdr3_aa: CASSQDGRNYGYTF

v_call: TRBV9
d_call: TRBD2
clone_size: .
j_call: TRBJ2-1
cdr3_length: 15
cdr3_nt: TGTGCCAGCAGCGTAGGACTAGCGGGGCCAGATGAGCAGTTCTTC
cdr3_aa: CASSVGLAGPDEQFF

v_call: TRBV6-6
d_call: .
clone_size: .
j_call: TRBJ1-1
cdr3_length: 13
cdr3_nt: TGTGCCAGCTGTCGCCAGGGAGGGGGTGAAGCTTTCTTT
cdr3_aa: CASCRQGGGEAFF

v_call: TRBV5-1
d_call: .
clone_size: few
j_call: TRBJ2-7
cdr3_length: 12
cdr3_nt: TGCGCCAGCAGCTTGGACACCCACGAGCAGTACTTC
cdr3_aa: CASSLDTHEQYF

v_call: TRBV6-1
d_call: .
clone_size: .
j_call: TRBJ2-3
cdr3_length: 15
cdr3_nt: TGTGCCAGCAGTCTTCGGGACCTTCGCGCAGATACGCAGTATTTT
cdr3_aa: CASSLRDLRADTQYF

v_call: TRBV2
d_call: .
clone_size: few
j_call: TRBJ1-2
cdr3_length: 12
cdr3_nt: TGTGCCAGCCCCGACAGTCCTCGGGGCTACACCTTC
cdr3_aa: CASPDSPRGYTF

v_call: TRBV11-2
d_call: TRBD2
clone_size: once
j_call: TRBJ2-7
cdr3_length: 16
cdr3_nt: TGTGCCAGCAGCTTAGAACTAGCGGGGGGGCGGAACGAGCAGTACTTC
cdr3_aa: CASSLELAGGRNEQYF